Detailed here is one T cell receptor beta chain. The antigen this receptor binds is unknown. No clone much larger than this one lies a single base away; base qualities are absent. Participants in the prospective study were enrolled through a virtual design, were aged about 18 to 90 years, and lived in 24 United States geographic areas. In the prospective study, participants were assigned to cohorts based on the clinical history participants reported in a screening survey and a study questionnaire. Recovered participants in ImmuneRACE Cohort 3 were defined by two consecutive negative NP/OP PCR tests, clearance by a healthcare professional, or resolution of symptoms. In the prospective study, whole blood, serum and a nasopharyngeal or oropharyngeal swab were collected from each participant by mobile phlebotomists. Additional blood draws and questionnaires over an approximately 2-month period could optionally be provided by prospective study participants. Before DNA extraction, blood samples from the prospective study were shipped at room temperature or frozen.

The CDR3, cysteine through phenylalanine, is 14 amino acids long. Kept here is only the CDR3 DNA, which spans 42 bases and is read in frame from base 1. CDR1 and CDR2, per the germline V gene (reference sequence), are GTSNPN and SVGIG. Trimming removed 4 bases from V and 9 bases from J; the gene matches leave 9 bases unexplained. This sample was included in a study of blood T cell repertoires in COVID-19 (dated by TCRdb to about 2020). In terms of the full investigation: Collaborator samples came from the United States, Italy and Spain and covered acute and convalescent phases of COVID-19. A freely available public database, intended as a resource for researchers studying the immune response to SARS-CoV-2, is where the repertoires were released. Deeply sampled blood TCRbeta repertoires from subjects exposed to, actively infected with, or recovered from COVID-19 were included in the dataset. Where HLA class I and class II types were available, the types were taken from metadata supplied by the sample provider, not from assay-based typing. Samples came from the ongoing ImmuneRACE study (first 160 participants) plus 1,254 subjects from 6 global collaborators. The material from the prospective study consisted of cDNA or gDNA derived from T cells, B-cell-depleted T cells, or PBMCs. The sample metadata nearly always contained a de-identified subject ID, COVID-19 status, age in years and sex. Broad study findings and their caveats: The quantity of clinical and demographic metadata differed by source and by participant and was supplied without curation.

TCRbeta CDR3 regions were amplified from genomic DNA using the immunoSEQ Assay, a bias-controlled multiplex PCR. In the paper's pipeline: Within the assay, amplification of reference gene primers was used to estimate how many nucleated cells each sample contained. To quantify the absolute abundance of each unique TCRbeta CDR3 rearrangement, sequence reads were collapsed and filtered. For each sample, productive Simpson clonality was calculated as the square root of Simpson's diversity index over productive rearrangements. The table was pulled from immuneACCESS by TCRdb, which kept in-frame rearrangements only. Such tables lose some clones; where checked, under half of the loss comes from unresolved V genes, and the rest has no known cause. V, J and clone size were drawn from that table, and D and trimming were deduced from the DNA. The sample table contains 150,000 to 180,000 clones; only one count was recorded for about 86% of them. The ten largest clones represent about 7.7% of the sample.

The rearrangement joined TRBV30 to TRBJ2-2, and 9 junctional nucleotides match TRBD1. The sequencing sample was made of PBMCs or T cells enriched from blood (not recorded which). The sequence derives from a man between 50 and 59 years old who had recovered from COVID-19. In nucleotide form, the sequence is TGTGCCTGGAAGGGACAGGGAGGGGGCCGGGAGCTGTTTTTT. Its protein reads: CAWKGQGGGRELFF.